These T cell receptor beta chains were read from a single sample in a study of Ad26.COV2.S vaccination and SARS-CoV-2 variants. Assay used: immunoSEQ multiplex PCR; TCRdb lists only in-frame clones, some missing. Of under 300,000 clones in the sample, 70% to 90% were seen once. The specimen was peripheral blood, collected in a trial of Ad26.COV2.S vaccine versus placebo. The receptors derive from a person between 18 and 65 years old who received the Ad26.COV2.S COVID-19 vaccine or a placebo. Each CDR3 is given with its conserved first and last residue. The D gene is left open where the match is weak. Only some rows state a clone size, as once, few, many or a class for expanded clones.

>.|TRBJ1-2|.|TRBV18
CASSPPGRGYGYTF
TGTGCCAGCTCACCGCCCGGCAGGGGCTATGGCTACACCTTC
>once|TRBJ2-3|TRBD2|TRBV30
CAWRELAGETDTQYF
TGTGCCTGGAGGGAACTAGCGGGAGAAACAGATACGCAGTATTTT
>.|TRBJ1-4|.|TRBV7-2
CASRNSPDEKLFF
TGTGCCAGCAGGAACAGCCCAGATGAAAAACTGTTTTTT
>.|TRBJ1-1|.|TRBV19
CASSIIGIGGNGNTEAFF
TGTGCCAGTAGTATTATAGGGATTGGGGGAAACGGGAACACTGAAGCTTTCTTT
>.|TRBJ2-2|.|TRBV4-1
CASSQRFRTTNTGELFF
TGCGCCAGCAGCCAGAGGTTCCGGACAACGAACACCGGGGAGCTGTTTTTT
>.|TRBJ2-1|.|TRBV11-2
CASLFSPSGNEQFF
TGTGCCAGCCTGTTTTCACCCTCGGGAAATGAGCAGTTCTTC
>few|TRBJ1-2|TRBD1|TRBV29-1
CSVARTGTLNGYTF
TGCAGCGTAGCTAGGACAGGCACCCTCAATGGCTACACCTTC
>.|TRBJ2-1|TRBD1|TRBV7-8
CASSLDRGGYNEQFF
TGTGCCAGCAGCCTGGACAGGGGGGGCTACAATGAGCAGTTCTTC
>once|TRBJ2-1|TRBD2|TRBV18
CASSPPGLAGGHSYNEQFF
TGTGCCAGCTCACCACCGGGACTAGCGGGAGGGCACTCCTACAATGAGCAGTTCTTC
>.|TRBJ1-1|.|TRBV10-3
CAISDPGTKNTEAFF
TGTGCCATCAGTGATCCCGGGACCAAGAACACTGAAGCTTTCTTT
>few|TRBJ2-1|.|TRBV5-4
CASSRPGVGAYNEQFF
TGTGCCAGCAGCCGCCCCGGGGTGGGCGCCTACAATGAGCAGTTCTTC
>.|TRBJ1-2|TRBD1|TRBV2
CASSSRGHGYGYTF
TGTGCCAGTAGCTCCAGGGGGCATGGCTATGGCTACACCTTC
>.|TRBJ2-5|.|TRBV18
CASSPNSDQYF
TGTGCCAGCTCACCCAATAGTGACCAGTACTTC
>.|TRBJ1-1|.|TRBV4-1
CASSQKGAGMNTEAFF
TGCGCCAGCAGCCAAAAAGGGGCAGGAATGAACACTGAAGCTTTCTTT
>.|TRBJ2-3|.|TRBV6-5
CASSASTDTQYF
TGTGCCAGCTCGGCATCGACAGATACGCAGTATTTT
>.|TRBJ2-1|.|TRBV4-3
CASSQRPDSGPLGNEQFF
TGCGCCAGCAGCCAAAGGCCCGACAGCGGGCCTCTGGGGAATGAGCAGTTCTTC
>.|TRBJ1-1|.|TRBV7-9
CASSLEAVNTEAFF
TGTGCCAGCAGCTTAGAGGCAGTGAACACTGAAGCTTTCTTT
>.|TRBJ2-1|TRBD2|TRBV11-2
CASSPEDSGRPYNEQFF
TGTGCCAGCAGCCCAGAGGATAGCGGGAGGCCGTACAATGAGCAGTTCTTC
>.|TRBJ1-6|TRBD1|TRBV3-1/TRBV3-2
CASREQGINSPLHF
TGTGCCAGCAGGGAACAGGGGATTAATTCACCCCTCCACTTT
>.|TRBJ2-7|.|TRBV2
CASSDLGGGEQYF
TGTGCCAGCAGTGACTTGGGGGGAGGCGAGCAGTACTTC
>.|TRBJ2-3|.|TRBV14
CASSQGRVPDTQYF
TGTGCCAGCAGCCAAGGGAGGGTTCCAGATACGCAGTATTTT
>.|TRBJ1-1|.|TRBV18
CASSRRTAQGQAFF
TGTGCCAGCTCACGACGGACAGCCCAGGGTCAGGCTTTCTTT
>.|TRBJ2-1|TRBD2|TRBV7-7
CASSLAAGLVINEQFF
TGTGCTAGCAGCTTAGCCGCGGGACTAGTTATAAATGAGCAGTTCTTC
>once|TRBJ2-7|.|TRBV6-5
CASSTPTYEQYF
TGTGCCAGCAGTACACCGACCTACGAGCAGTACTTC
>once|TRBJ2-5|.|TRBV6-2/TRBV6-3
CASSSLGGRAQYF
TGTGCCAGCAGTTCGCTCGGGGGTAGGGCCCAGTACTTC
>.|TRBJ2-1|TRBD2|TRBV6-5
CASSYGTSGYNEQFF
TGTGCCAGCAGCTACGGGACTAGCGGATACAATGAGCAGTTCTTC
>.|TRBJ2-2|.|TRBV6-5
CASSYSPGNTGELFF
TGTGCCAGCAGTTACTCTCCGGGGAACACCGGGGAGCTGTTTTTT
>.|TRBJ2-7|TRBD2|TRBV27
CASSSGLASYEQYF
TGTGCCAGCAGCTCGGGACTAGCGTCCTACGAGCAGTACTTC
>many|TRBJ2-2|.|TRBV7-2
CASSLGGSSTGELFF
TGTGCCAGCAGCTTAGGGGGAAGCTCGACCGGGGAGCTGTTTTTT
>.|TRBJ2-3|.|TRBV19
CASNNWGVRTGGDTQYF
TGTGCCAGTAACAACTGGGGAGTTAGAACCGGGGGAGATACGCAGTATTTT
>.|TRBJ2-1|TRBD2|TRBV5-4
CASSPGLLAGYNEQFF
TGTGCCAGCAGTCCTGGGCTACTAGCGGGGTACAATGAGCAGTTCTTC
>.|TRBJ2-3|TRBD2|TRBV19
CASSFLAGGSTDTQYF
TGTGCCAGTAGTTTCTTAGCGGGGGGGAGCACAGATACGCAGTATTTT
>.|TRBJ2-1|.|TRBV24-1
CATSGGNDEQFF
TGTGCCACCAGTGGCGGGAACGATGAGCAGTTCTTC
>.|TRBJ1-2|.|TRBV15
CATRVGYTF
TGTGCCACCAGGGTCGGCTACACCTTC
>.|TRBJ1-1|.|TRBV5-4
CASSPLQVNTEAFF
TGTGCCAGCAGCCCCCTCCAAGTGAACACTGAAGCTTTCTTT
>.|TRBJ2-1|TRBD1|TRBV11-3
CASSPTSGTGLLGEQFF
TGTGCCAGCAGCCCTACCAGCGGGACAGGGCTATTGGGGGAGCAGTTCTTC
>.|TRBJ2-1|.|TRBV12-3/TRBV12-4
CASSFGSLWEQFF
TGTGCCAGCAGTTTTGGATCCTTGTGGGAGCAGTTCTTC
>.|TRBJ2-3|.|TRBV4-3
CASSRDLHTDTQYF
TGCGCCAGCAGCCGGGACTTGCACACAGATACGCAGTATTTT
>.|TRBJ2-7|TRBD2|TRBV13
CASSSDPLAGGYEQYF
TGTGCCAGCAGCTCAGACCCACTAGCGGGGGGGTACGAGCAGTACTTC
>.|TRBJ1-4|TRBD1|TRBV5-1
CASSATGTGAQKLFF
TGCGCCAGCAGCGCGACCGGGACAGGGGCGCAAAAACTGTTTTTT
>.|TRBJ2-2|.|TRBV7-2
CASSFGGGYAGAPGSCFF
.